Given below is one T cell receptor beta chain in context. The data derive from a study of blood T cell repertoires in COVID-19. Study-level information: The study drew acute and convalescent COVID-19 samples from the United States, Italy and Spain. The cDNA or gDNA used as material had been derived from T cells, B-cell-depleted T cells, or PBMCs.

Sequencing used immunoSEQ multiplex PCR; TCRdb keeps in-frame clones, though not all of them. The sample has about 300,000 clones, 85% seen once. Sample: peripheral blood. The TCR originated in a human donor in a cohort sampled during active COVID-19.

CDR3: CASTSPTGKAFF. CDR3 DNA sequence: TGTGCCAGCACCTCCCCCACAGGGAAAGCTTTCTTT. The chain recombines TRBV27 with TRBJ1-1; TRBD1 might be the D (6 bases). The germline V gene has CDR1 MNHEY and CDR2 SMNVEV (reference sequence). V lost 7 bases, J lost 9 bases, and 15 bases lay in between. This CDR3 spans 12 amino acids.